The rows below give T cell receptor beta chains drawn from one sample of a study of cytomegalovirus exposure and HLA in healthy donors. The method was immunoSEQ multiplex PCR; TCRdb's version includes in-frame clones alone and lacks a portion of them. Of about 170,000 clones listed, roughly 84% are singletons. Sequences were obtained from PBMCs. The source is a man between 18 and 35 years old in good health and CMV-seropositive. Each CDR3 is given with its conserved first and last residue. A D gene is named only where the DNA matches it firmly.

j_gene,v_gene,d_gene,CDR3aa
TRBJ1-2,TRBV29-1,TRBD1,CSVEDLSGQPYGYTF
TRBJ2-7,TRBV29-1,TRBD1,CSVATGTGYSYEQYF
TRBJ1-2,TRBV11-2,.,CASSSRGTIENSNYGYTF
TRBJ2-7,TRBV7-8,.,CASSLVPGVVYEQYF
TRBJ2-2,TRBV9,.,CASSGARLGSRTGELFF
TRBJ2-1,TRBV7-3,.,CASSFTGSSYNEQFF
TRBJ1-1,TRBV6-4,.,CASSTTGNTEAFF
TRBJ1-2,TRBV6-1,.,CASSPVVGSYGYTF
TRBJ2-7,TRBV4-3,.,CASSQDLPYEQYF
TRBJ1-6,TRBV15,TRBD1,CATSRGGTGISPLHF
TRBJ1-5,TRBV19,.,CASSMGDTSNQPQHF
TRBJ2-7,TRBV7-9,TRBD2,CASSPLGLAGYEQYF
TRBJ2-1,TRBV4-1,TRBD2,CASSQGKPSSGGDEQFF
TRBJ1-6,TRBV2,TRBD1,CASRPQGDNSPLHF
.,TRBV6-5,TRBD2,CASRASGVLTQYF
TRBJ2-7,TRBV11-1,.,CASSPGYEQYF
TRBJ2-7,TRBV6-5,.,CASSAGAKYEQYF
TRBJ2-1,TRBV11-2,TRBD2,CASSPEGSGGYNEQFF
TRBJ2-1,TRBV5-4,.,CASRLGGGGWNEQFF
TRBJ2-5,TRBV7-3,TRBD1,CASSIGPTGAETQYF
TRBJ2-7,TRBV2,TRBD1,CASRKSGTGPYEQYF
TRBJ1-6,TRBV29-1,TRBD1,CSVRTGSDSSPLHF
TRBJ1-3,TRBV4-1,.,CASSQDLTGTGNTIYF
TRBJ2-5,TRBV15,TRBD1,CATSRVWDRSQETQYF
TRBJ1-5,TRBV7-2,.,CASSRRSGENQPQHF
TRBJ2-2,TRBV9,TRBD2,CASSTGLAGGPSRAGELFF
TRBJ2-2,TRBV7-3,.,CASSPGRGTGELFF
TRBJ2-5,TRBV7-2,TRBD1,CASSLRRTGAGTQYF
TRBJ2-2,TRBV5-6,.,CASSLWSNARTGELFF
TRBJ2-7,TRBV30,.,CAWERERDEQYF
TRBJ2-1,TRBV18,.,CASSSHAGAEQFF
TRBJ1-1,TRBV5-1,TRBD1,CASSSPPGGTEAFF
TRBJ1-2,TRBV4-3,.,CASSQDLGDYGYTF
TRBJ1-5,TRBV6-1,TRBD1,CATEGQGNQPQHF
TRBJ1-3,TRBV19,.,CASSRRAEFWNTIYF
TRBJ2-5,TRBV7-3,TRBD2,CASSRRIRSGLQETQYF
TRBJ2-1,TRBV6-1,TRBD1,CASSETGDSPYNEQFF
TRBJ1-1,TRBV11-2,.,CACEGVWGGTEAFF
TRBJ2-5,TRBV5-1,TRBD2,CASRRATRLAGGKTQYF
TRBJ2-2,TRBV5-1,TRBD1,CASSHPGQLNTGELFF